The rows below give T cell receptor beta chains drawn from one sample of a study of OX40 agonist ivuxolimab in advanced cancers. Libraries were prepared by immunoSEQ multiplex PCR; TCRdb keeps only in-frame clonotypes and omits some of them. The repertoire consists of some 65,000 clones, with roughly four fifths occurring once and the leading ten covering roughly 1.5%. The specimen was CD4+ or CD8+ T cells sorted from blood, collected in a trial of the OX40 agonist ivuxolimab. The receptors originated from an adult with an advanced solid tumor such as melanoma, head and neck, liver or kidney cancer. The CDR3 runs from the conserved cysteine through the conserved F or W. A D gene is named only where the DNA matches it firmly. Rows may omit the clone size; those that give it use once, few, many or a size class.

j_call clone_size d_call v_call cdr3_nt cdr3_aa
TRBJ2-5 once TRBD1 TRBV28 TGTGCCAGCAGTTCGTTCGGACAGGGGACTCAAGAGACCCAGTACTTC CASSSFGQGTQETQYF
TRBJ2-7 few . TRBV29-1 TGCAGCGTTGAAGGCTTGATACCCTACTCCTACGAGCAGTACTTC CSVEGLIPYSYEQYF
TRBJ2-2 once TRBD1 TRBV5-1 TGCGCCAGCAGCACCCGGACAGGAGACACCGGGGAGCTGTTTTTT CASSTRTGDTGELFF
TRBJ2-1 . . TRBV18 TGTGCCAGCTCGTTCGGCCAGACCGTGAATGAGCAGTTCTTC CASSFGQTVNEQFF
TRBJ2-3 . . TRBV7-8 TGTGCCAGCAGCTTAGGCACAGATACGCAGTATTTT CASSLGTDTQYF
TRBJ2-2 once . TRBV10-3 TGTGCCATCAGTGACCCAGGAAGGAACACCGGGGAGCTGTTTTTT CAISDPGRNTGELFF
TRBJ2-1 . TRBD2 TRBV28 TGTGCCAGCAGTTCCTGGACTAGCCTCAGGAACAATGAGCAGTTCTTC CASSSWTSLRNNEQFF
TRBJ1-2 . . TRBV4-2 TGTGCCAGCAGCCAAGACTGGGTAGACTATGGCTACACCTTC CASSQDWVDYGYTF
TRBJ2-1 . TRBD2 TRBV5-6 TGTGCCAGCAGCTTGGGTCTAGCGGGACCCTACAATGAGCAGTTCTTC CASSLGLAGPYNEQFF
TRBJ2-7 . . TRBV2 TGTGCCAGCACCTCTGGCCTGGAGGGCTACGAGCAGTACTTC CASTSGLEGYEQYF
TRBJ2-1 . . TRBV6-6 TGTGCCAGCAGTTGGCGGACGGACAATGAGCAGTTCTTC CASSWRTDNEQFF
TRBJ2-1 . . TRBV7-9 TGTGCCAGCAGCTGGGCGGGCGGCCCCTACAATGAGCAGTTCTTC CASSWAGGPYNEQFF
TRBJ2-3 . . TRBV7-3 TGTGCCAGCAGCTTAAGTTGGCGGGATACGCAGTATTTT CASSLSWRDTQYF
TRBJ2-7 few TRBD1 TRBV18 TGTGCCAGCTCACCACGACAGGGAACCTACGAGCAGTACTTC CASSPRQGTYEQYF
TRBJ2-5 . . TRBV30 TGTGCCTGGAGTAAAGTGGCTACCTCCGAGACCCAGTACTTC CAWSKVATSETQYF
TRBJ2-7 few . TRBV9 TGTGCCAGCAGCGTAGCACTCGAGACCTACGAGCAGTACTTC CASSVALETYEQYF
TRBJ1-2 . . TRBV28 TGTGCCAGCAGACACCCTACCGGGACATCATCTTATGGCTACACCTTC CASRHPTGTSSYGYTF
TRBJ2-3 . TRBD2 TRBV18 TGTGCCAGCTCACCTGTTTCGGGGGGGGACGATACGCAGTATTTT CASSPVSGGDDTQYF
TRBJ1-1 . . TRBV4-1 TGCGCCAGCAGCCAAGTTAGGGACATTCGGGCTTCTGAAGCTTTCTTT CASSQVRDIRASEAFF
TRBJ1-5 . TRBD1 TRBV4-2 TGTGCCAGCAGCCAAGATGGGACAGGTCAGCCCCAGCATTTT CASSQDGTGQPQHF
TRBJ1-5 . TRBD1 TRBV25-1 TGTGCCAGCAGTGAAAGTAGGGCAGGGGGAATTCAGCCCCAGCATTTT CASSESRAGGIQPQHF
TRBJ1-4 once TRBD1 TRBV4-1 TGCGCCAGCAGCCAAGATCGGACAGGGGGGTACACTAATGAAAAACTGTTTTTT CASSQDRTGGYTNEKLFF
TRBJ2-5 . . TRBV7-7 TGTGCTAGCAGTTGGAGCCCCCAAGAGACCCAGTACTTC CASSWSPQETQYF
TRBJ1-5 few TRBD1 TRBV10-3 TGTGCCATCAGTGAGAGGACAGGGGGCAATCAGCCCCAGCATTTT CAISERTGGNQPQHF
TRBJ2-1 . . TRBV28 TGTGCCAGCAGATCGGTGAGGAATGAGCAGTTCTTC CASRSVRNEQFF
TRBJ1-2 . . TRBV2 TGTGCCAGCAGTGAAGAACAGGGAAGTCTTGGCTACACCTTC CASSEEQGSLGYTF
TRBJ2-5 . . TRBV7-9 TGTGCCAGCAGCTTAAACAGTCTCCAAGAGACCCAGTACTTC CASSLNSLQETQYF
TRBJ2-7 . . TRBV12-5 TGTGCTAGTGGTTTGACAACTAGGGCCCCGGCCTTC CASGLTTRAPAF